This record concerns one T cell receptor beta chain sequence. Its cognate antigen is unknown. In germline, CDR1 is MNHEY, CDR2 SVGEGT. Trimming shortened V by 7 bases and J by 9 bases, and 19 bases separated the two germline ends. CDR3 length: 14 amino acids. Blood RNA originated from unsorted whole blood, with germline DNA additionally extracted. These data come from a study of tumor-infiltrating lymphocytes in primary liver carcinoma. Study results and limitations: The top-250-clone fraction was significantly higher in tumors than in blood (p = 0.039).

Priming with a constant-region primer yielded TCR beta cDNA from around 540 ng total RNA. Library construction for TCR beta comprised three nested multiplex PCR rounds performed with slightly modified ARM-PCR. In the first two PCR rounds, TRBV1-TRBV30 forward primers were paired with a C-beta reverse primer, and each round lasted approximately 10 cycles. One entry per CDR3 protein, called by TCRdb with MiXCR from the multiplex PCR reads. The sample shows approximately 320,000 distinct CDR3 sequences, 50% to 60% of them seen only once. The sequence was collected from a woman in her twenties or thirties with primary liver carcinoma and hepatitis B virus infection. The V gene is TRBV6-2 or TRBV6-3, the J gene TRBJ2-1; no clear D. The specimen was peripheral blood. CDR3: CASTLTGGLREQFF. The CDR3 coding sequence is TGTGCCAGCACCTTGACGGGTGGGCTCCGTGAGCAGTTCTTC.